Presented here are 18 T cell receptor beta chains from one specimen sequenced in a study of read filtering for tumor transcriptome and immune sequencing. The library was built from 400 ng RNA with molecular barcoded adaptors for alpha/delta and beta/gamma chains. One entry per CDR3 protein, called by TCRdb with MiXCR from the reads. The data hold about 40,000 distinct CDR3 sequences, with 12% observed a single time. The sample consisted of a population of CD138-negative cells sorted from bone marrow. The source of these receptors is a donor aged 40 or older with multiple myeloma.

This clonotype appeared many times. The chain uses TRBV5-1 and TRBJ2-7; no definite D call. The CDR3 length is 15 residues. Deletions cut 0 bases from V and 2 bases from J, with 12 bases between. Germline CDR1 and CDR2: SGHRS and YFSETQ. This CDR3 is CASSLAAATPYEQYF. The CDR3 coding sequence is TGCGCCAGCAGCTTGGCTGCGGCAACGCCCTACGAGCAGTACTTC.

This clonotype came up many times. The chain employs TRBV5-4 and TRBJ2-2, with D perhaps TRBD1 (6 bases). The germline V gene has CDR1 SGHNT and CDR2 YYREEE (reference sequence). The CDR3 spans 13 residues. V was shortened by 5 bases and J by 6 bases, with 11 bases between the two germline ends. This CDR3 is CASRLQGAGELFF. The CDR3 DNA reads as TGTGCCAGCAGGTTACAGGGCGCCGGGGAGCTGTTTTTT.

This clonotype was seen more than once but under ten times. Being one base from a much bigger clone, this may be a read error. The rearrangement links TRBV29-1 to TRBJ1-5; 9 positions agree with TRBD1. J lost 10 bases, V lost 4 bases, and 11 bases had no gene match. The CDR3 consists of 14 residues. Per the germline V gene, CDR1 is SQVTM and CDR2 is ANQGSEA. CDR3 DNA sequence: TGCAGCGTTGGAGGGACAGGGCCAGGGGAACCCCAGCATTTT. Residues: CSVGGTGPGEPQHF.

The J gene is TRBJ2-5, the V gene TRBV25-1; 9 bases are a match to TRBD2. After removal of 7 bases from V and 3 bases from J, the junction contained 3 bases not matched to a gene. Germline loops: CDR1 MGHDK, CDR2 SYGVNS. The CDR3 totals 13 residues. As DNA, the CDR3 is TGTGCCAGCACCTTAGCGGGGGAAGAGACCCAGTACTTC. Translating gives CASTLAGEETQYF.

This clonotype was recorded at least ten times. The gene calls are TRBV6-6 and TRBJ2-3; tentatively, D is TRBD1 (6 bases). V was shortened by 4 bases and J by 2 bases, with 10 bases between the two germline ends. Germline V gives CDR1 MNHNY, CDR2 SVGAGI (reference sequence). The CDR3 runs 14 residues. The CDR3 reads CASSLGQATDTQYF. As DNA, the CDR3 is TGTGCCAGCAGTTTGGGACAAGCCACAGATACGCAGTATTTT.

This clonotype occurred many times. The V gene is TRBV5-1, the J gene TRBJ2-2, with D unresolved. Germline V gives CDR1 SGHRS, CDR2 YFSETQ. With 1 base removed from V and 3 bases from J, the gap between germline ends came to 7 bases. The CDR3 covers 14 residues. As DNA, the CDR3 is TGCGCCAGCAGCTTGACAGCCTACACCGGGGAGCTGTTTTTT. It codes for CASSLTAYTGELFF.

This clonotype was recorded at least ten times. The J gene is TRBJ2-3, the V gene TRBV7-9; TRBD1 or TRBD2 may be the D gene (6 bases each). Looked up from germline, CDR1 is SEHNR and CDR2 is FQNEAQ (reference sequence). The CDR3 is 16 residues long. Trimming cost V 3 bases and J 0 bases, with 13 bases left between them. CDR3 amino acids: CASSLGGTGSTDTQYF. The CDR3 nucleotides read TGTGCCAGCAGCTTGGGGGGCACGGGAAGCACAGATACGCAGTATTTT.

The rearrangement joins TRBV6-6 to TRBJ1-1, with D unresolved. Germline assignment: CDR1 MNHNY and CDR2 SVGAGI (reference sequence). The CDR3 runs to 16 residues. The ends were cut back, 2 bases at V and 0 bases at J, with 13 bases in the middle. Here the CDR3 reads CASSYLLPGMNTEAFF. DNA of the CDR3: TGTGCCAGCAGTTACCTCCTTCCAGGCATGAACACTGAAGCTTTCTTT.

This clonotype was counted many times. The CDR3 region is CASRPLGTEQFF. The CDR3 DNA is TGTGCCAGCCGCCCCCTAGGCACTGAGCAGTTCTTC. The chain combines TRBV28 with TRBJ2-1; no clear D gene. This CDR3 region has 12 residues. Between the trimmed V and J ends, which lost 8 bases and 9 bases, there was a span of 14 bases. Germline loops: CDR1 MDHEN, CDR2 SYDVKM.

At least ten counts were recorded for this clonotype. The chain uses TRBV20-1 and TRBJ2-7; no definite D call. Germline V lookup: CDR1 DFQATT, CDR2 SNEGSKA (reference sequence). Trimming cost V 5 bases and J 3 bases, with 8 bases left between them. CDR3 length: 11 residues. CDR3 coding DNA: TGCAGTGCTCTGGATCACTACGAGCAGTACTTC. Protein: CSALDHYEQYF.

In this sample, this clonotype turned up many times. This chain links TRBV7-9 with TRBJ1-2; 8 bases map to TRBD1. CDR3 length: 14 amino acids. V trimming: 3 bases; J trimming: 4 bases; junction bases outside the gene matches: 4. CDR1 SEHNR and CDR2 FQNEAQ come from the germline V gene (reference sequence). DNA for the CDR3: TGTGCCAGCAGCTTGGGTACAGGGGGCTATGGCTACACCTTC. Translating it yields CASSLGTGGYGYTF.

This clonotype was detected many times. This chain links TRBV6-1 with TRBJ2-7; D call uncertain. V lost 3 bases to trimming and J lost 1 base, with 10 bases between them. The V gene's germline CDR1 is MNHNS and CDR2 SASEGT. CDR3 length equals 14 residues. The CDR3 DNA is TGTGCCAGCAGTGAGACCACCCCATCCTACGAGCAGTACTTC. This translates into CASSETTPSYEQYF.

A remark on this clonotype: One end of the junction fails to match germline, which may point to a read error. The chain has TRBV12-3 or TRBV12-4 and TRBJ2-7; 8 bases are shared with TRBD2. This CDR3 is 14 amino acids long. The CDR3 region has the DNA TGTGTCAGCAACCTTAGCGGGGTAGGCGACGAGCAGTACTTC. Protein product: CVSNLSGVGDEQYF.

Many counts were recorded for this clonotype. CDR3 DNA: TGTGCCAGCAGCTCCCCCGGAGAGGGGAGGGCTGGCTACACCTTC. Its protein is CASSSPGEGRAGYTF. The V and J genes are TRBV3-1 and TRBJ1-2; perhaps TRBD1 as D (5 bases). This CDR3 is 15 amino acids long. Germline loops: CDR1 LGHDT, CDR2 YNNKEL (reference sequence). Trimming pared 5 bases from V and 7 bases from J, leaving 20 bases between.

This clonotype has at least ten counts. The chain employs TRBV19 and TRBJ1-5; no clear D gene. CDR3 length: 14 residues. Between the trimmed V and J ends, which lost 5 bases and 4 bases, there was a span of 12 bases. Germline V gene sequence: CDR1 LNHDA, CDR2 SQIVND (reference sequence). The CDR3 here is CASSRGDGNQPQHF. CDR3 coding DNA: TGTGCCAGTAGTCGTGGGGATGGGAATCAGCCCCAGCATTTT.

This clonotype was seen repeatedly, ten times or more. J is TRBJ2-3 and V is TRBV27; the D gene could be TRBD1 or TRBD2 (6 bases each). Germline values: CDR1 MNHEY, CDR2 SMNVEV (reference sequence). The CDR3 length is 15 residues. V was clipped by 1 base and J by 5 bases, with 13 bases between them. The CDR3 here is CASSLLSQGGDTQYF. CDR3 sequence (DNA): TGTGCCAGCAGTTTATTATCACAGGGAGGAGATACGCAGTATTTT.

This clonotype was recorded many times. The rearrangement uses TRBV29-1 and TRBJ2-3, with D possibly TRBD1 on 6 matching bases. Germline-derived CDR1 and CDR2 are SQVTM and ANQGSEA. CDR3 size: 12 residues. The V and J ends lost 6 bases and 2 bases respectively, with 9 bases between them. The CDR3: CSVRQDTDTQYF. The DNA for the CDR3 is TGCAGCGTGCGACAGGACACAGATACGCAGTATTTT.

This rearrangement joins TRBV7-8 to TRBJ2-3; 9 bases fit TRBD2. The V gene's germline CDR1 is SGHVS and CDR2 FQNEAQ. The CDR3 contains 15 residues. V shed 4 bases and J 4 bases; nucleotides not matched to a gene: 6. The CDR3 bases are TGTGCCAGCAGCTCGGTTAGCGGGGGATCAGATACGCAGTATTTT. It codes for CASSSVSGGSDTQYF.